This T cell receptor beta chain was identified in a study of blood T cells in healthy people across ages. With a J-beta primer mix and a sample-barcoded 5' primer, a second PCR ran about 7 to 12 cycles. CDR3-containing paired-end reads numbered at least 2.5 million in each sample. TCRdb itself ran the 5' RACE reads through MiXCR, one entry per CDR3 protein. The sample lists around 870,000 distinct CDR3 sequences, around 26% occurring once. The CDR3 totals 15 residues. Germline lookup yields CDR1 DFQATT and CDR2 SNEGSKA (reference sequence). V was clipped by 3 bases and J by 10 bases; unmatched bases: 10. This clonotype was detected many times.

The V and J genes are TRBV20-1 and TRBJ1-6, with 9 nucleotides matching TRBD1. Sequencing was done on a sample of blood. This clonotype was sampled from a woman older than 75 in good health. The CDR3 region is CSARVTGQGRSPLHF. The CDR3 bases are TGCAGTGCTAGGGTCACGGGACAGGGACGATCACCCCTCCACTTT.